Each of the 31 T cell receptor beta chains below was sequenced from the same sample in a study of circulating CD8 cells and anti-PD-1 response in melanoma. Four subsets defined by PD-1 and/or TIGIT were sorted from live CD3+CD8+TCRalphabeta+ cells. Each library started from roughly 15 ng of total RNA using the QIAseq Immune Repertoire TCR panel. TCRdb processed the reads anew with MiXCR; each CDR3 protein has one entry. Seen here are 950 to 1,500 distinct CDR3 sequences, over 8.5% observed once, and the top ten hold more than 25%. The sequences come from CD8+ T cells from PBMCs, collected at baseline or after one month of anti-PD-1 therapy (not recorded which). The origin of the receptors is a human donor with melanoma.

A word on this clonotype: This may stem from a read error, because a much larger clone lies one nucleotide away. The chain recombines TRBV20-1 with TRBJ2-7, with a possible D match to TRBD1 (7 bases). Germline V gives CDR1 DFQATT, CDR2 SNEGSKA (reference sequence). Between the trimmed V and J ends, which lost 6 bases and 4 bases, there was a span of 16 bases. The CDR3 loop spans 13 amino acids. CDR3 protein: CSAPEGASYEQYF. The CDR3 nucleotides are TGCAGTGCCCCGGAGGGGGCCTCGTACGAGCAGTACTTC.

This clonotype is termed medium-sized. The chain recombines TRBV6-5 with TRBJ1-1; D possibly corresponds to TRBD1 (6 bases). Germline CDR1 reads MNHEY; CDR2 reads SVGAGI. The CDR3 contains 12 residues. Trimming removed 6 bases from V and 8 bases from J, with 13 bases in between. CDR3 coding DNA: TGTGCCAGCAGCCAGACAGGCTCCGAAGCTTTCTTT. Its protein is CASSQTGSEAFF.

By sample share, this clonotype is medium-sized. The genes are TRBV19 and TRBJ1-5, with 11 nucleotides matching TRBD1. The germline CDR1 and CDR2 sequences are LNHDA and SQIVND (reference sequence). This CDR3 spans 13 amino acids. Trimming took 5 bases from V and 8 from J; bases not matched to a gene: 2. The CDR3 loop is CASSGTGGEPQHF. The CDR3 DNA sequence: TGTGCCAGTAGTGGGACAGGGGGGGAGCCCCAGCATTTT.

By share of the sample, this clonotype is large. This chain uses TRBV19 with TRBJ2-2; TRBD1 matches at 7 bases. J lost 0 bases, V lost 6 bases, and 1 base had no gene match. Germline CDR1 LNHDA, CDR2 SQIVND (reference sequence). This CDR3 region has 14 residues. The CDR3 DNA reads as TGTGCCAGTAGCGGGACAGCGAACACCGGGGAGCTGTTTTTT. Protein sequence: CASSGTANTGELFF.

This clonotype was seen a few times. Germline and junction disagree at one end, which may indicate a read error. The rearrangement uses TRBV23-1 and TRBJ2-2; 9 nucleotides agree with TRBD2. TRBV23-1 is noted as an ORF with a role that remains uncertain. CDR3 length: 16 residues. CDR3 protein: CASGTLAGANTGELSF. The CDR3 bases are TGCGCCAGCGGAACTTTAGCGGGAGCAAACACCGGGGAGCTGTCTTTT.

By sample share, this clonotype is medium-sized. CDR3 protein: CASSQDIGAGGLDEQFF. The CDR3 DNA sequence: TGCGCCAGCAGCCAAGATATAGGAGCGGGGGGTCTAGATGAGCAGTTCTTC. The V and J genes are TRBV4-1 and TRBJ2-1, with TRBD2 matching over 9 bases. CDR3 length: 17 residues. J gave up 8 bases and V 0 bases, and 11 bases lay outside the gene matches. Germline CDR1 MGHRA, CDR2 YSYEKL.

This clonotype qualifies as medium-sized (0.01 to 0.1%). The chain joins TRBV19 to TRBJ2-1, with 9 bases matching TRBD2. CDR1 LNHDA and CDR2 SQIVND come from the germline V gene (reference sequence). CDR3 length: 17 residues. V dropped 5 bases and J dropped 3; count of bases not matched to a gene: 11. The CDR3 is CASSVGSGGRGYNEQFF. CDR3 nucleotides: TGTGCCAGTAGTGTGGGGAGCGGGGGGCGCGGCTACAATGAGCAGTTCTTC.

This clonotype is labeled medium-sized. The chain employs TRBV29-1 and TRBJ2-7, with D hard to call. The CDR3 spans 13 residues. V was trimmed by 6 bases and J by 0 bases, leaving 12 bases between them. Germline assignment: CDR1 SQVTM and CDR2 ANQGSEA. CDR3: CSVDTGFSYEQYF. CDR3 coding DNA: TGCAGCGTCGATACCGGGTTCTCCTACGAGCAGTACTTC.

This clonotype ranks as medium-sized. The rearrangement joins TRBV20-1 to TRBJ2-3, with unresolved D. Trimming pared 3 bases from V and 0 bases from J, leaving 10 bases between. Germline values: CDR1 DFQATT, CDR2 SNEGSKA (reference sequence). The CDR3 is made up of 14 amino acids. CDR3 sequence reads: CSARLDTSTDTQYF. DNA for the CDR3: TGCAGTGCTAGGTTAGATACTAGCACAGATACGCAGTATTTT.

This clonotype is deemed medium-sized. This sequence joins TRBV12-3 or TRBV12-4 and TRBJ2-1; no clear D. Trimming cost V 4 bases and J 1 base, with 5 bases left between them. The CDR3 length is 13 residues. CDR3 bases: TGTGCCAGCAGTTCTGAGTCCTACAATGAGCAGTTCTTC. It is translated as CASSSESYNEQFF.

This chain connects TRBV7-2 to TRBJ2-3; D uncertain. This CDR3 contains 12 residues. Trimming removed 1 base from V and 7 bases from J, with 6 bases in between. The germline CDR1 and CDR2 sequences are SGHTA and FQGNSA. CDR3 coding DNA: TGTGCCAGCAGCTTAGGTGGGAATACGCAGTATTTT. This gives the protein CASSLGGNTQYF. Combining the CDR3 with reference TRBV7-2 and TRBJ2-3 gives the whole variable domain GAGVSQSPSNKVTEKGKDVELRCDPISGHTALYWYRQSLGQGLEFLIYFQGNSAPDKSGLPSDRFSAERTGGSVSTLTIQRTQQEDSAVYLCASSLGGNTQYFGPGTRLTVL.

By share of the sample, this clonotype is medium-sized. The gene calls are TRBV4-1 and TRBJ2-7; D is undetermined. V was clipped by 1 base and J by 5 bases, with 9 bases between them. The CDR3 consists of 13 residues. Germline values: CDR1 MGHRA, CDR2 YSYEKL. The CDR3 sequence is CASSQGVPHEQYF. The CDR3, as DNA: TGCGCCAGCAGCCAAGGAGTTCCCCACGAGCAGTACTTC.

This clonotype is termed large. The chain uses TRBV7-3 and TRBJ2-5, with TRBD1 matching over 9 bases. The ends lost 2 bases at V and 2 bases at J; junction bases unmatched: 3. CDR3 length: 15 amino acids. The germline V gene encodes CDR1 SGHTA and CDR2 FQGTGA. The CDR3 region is CASSLGTGWQETQYF. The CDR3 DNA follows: TGTGCCAGCAGCTTAGGGACAGGGTGGCAAGAGACCCAGTACTTC.

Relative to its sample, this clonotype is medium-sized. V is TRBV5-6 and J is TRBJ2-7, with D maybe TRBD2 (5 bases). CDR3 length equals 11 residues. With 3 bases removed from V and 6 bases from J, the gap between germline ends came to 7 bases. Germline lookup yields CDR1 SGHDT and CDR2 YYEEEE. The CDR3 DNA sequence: TGTGCCAGCAGCTCGGGGATCGAGCAGTACTTC. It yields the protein CASSSGIEQYF.

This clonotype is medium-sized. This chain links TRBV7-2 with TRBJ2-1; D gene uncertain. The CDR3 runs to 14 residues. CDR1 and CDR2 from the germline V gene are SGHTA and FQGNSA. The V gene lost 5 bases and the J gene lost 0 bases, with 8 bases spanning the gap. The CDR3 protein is CASSQDFSYNEQFF. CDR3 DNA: TGTGCCAGCAGCCAGGATTTCTCCTACAATGAGCAGTTCTTC.

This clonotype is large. In DNA, the CDR3 is TGTGCCAGCAGCTTAAATAACAGGGCGAACACCGGGGAGCTGTTTTTT. This codes for CASSLNNRANTGELFF. V gene TRBV7-3 combines with J gene TRBJ2-2, with TRBD1 as a possible D gene (6 bases). The V gene lost 1 base and the J gene lost 0 bases, with 9 bases spanning the gap. This CDR3 contains 16 residues. In germline, CDR1 is SGHTA, CDR2 FQGTGA.

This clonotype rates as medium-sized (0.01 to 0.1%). CDR3 protein: CASLEGEANEQFF. In DNA, the CDR3 is TGTGCCAGCCTAGAGGGTGAGGCTAATGAGCAGTTCTTC. This chain links TRBV6-1 with TRBJ2-1, with a weak D call TRBD2 (5 bases). The ends were cut back, 8 bases at V and 7 bases at J, with 15 bases in the middle. The germline gives CDR1 MNHNS, CDR2 SASEGT. The CDR3 runs to 13 residues.

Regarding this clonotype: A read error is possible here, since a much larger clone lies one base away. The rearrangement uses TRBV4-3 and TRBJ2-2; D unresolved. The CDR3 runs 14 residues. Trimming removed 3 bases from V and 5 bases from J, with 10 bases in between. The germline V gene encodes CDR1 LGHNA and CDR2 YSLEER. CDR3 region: CASSHARRTGELFF. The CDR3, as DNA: TGCGCCAGCAGCCATGCCCGTCGTACCGGGGAGCTGTTTTTT.

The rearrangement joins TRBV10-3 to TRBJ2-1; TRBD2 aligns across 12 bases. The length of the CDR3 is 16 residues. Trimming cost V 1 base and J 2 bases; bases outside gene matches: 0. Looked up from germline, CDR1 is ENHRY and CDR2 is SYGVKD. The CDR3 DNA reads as TGTGCCATCAGTGAGTGGACTAGCGGGGCCTACAATGAGCAGTTCTTC. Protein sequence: CAISEWTSGAYNEQFF.

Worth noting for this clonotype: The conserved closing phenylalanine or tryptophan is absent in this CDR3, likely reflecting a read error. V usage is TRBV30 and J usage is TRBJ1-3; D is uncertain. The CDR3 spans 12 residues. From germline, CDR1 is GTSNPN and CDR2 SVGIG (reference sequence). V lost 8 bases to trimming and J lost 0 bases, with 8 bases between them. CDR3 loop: CARKHSGNTIYS. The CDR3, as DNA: TGTGCCCGGAAGCACTCTGGAAACACCATATATTCT.

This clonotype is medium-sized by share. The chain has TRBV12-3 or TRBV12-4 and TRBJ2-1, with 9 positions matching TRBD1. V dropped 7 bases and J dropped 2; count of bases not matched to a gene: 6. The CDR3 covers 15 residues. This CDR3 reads CASTPTGGAYNEQFF. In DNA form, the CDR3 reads TGTGCCAGCACCCCCACAGGGGGCGCCTACAATGAGCAGTTCTTC.

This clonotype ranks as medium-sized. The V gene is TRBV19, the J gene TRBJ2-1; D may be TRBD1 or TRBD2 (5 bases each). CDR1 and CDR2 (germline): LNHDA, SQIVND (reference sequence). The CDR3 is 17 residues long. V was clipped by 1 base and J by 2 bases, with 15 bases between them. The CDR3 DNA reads TGTGCCAGTAGTATAGCCGCACTTCAGGGAGCCTACAATGAGCAGTTCTTC. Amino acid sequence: CASSIAALQGAYNEQFF.

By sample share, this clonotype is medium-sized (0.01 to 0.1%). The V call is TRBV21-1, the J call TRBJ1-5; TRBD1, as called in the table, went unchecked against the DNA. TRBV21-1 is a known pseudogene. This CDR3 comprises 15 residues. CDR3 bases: TGTGCCAGCAGCAAACAGGGGAAAAGCAATCAGCCCCAGCATTTT. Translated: CASSKQGKSNQPQHF.

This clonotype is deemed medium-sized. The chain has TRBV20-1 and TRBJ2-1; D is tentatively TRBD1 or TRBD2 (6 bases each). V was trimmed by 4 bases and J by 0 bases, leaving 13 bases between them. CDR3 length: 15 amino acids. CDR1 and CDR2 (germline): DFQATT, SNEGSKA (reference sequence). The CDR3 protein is CSATDGGSSYNEQFF. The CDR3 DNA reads TGCAGTGCTACCGACGGGGGCAGCTCCTACAATGAGCAGTTCTTC.

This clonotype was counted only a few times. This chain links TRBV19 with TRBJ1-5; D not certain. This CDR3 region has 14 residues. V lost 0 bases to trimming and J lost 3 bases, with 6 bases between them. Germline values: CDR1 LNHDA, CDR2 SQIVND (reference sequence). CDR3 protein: CASSIELSNQPQHF. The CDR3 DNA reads TGTGCCAGTAGTATAGAACTTTCCAATCAGCCCCAGCATTTT.

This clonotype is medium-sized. The CDR3 here is CATSDFKGTEQFF. DNA of the CDR3: TGTGCCACCAGTGATTTCAAGGGGACTGAGCAGTTCTTC. The V gene is TRBV24-1, the J gene TRBJ2-1, with D possibly being TRBD1 or TRBD2 (5 bases each). V was trimmed by 1 base and J by 9 bases, leaving 9 bases between them. This CDR3 region has 13 residues. CDR1 KGHDR and CDR2 SFDVKD come from the germline V gene.

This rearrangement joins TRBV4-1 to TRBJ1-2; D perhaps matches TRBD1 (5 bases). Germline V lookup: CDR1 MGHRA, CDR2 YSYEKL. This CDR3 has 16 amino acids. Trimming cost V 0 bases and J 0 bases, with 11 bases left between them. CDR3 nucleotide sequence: TGCGCCAGCAGCCAAGAATGCAGGGCAACTAACTATGGCTACACCTTC. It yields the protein CASSQECRATNYGYTF.

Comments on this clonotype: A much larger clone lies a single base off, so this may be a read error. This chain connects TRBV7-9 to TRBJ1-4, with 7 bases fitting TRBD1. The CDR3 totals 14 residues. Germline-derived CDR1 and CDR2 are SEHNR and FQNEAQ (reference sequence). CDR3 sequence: CASSWDSTWEKLSF. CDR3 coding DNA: TGTGCCAGCAGCTGGGACAGCACTTGGGAAAAACTGTCTTTT.

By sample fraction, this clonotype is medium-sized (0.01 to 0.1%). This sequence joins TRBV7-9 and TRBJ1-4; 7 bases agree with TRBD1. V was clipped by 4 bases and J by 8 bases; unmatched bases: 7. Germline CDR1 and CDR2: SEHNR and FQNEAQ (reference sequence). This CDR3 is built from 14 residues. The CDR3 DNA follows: TGTGCCAGCAGCTGGGACAGCACTTGGGAAAAACTGTTTTTT. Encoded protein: CASSWDSTWEKLFF.

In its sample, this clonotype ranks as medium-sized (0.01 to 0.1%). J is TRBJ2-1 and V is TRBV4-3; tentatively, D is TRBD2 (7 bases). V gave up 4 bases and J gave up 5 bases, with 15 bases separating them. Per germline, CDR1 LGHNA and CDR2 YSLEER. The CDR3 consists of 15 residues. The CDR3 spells CASSPLAGANNEQFF. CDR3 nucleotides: TGCGCCAGCAGCCCTTTGGCGGGGGCGAACAATGAGCAGTTCTTC.

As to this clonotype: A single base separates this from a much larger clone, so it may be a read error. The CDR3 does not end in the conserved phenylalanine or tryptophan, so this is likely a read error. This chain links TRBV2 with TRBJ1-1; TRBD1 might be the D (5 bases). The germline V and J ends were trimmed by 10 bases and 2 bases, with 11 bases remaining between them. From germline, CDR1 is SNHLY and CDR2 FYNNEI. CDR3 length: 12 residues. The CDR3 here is CATLGGNTEAFS. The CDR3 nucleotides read TGTGCCACCCTTGGGGGAAACACTGAAGCTTTCTCT.